The 18 T cell receptor beta chains below all came from one sample that was sequenced in a study of blood T cell repertoires in COVID-19. The assay was immunoSEQ multiplex PCR, and TCRdb's table has in-frame clones only and misses some. The repertoire holds around 60,000 clones, approximately 83% seen once, with 3.5% in the top ten. Sequencing was performed on peripheral blood. The receptor set was obtained from an elderly woman with acute or convalescent COVID-19.

CDR3 bases: TGTGCCAGCAGTTTATCCGCAGGGGGTAGAGAGCAGTACTTC. Translation gives CASSLSAGGREQYF. V is TRBV28 and J is TRBJ2-7; 7 bases line up with TRBD1. V shed 1 base and J 7 bases; nucleotides not matched to a gene: 7. The germline V gene encodes CDR1 MDHEN and CDR2 SYDVKM. The CDR3 extends over 14 amino acids. The full variable domain, in which reference TRBV28 and TRBJ2-7 provide the parts outside the CDR3, is DVKVTQSSRYLVKRTGEKVFLECVQDMDHENMFWYRQDPGLGLRLIYFSYDVKMKEKGDIPEGYSVSREKKERFSLILESASTNQTSMYLCASSLSAGGREQYFGPGTRLTVT.

The table lists this clone with a count of one. J is TRBJ2-2 and V is TRBV19; 11 bases line up with TRBD2. Looked up from germline, CDR1 is LNHDA and CDR2 is SQIVND (reference sequence). Losses at the gene ends were 1 base for V and 5 bases for J; bases not matched to a gene: 9. The CDR3 runs to 18 residues. Here the CDR3 reads CASSIGAVAGGWTGELFF. The CDR3 DNA sequence: TGTGCCAGTAGTATAGGGGCGGTAGCGGGAGGGTGGACCGGGGAGCTGTTTTTT. The full variable domain, with the rest looked up from reference TRBV19 and TRBJ2-2, is DGGITQSPKYLFRKEGQNVTLSCEQNLNHDAMYWYRQDPGQGLRLIYYSQIVNDFQKGDIAEGYSVSREKKESFPLTVTSAQKNPTAFYLCASSIGAVAGGWTGELFFGEGSRLTVL.

The genes are TRBV24-1 and TRBJ1-6; perhaps TRBD1 as D (5 bases). Germline assignment: CDR1 KGHDR and CDR2 SFDVKD. The V and J ends lost 5 bases and 7 bases respectively, with 14 bases between them. This CDR3 is 15 amino acids long. For the CDR3, the DNA is TGTGCCACCAGTGTTCCAGGGCGGCGAAATTCACCCCTCCACTTT. Encoded protein: CATSVPGRRNSPLHF.

This clone was seen only a few times. V and J are TRBV4-3 and TRBJ2-1; 11 bases agree with TRBD2. V was clipped by 11 bases and J by 8 bases; unmatched bases: 8. CDR1 and CDR2 from the germline V gene are LGHNA and YSLEER. The CDR3 totals 13 residues. This CDR3 is CADETSGVYEQFF. CDR3 sequence (DNA): TGCGCCGACGAGACTAGCGGGGTGTATGAGCAGTTCTTC.

The chain links TRBV7-9 to TRBJ2-2, with D possibly matching TRBD2 (5 bases). CDR1 is SEHNR and CDR2 is FQNEAQ in the germline V gene (reference sequence). V was cut by 3 bases and J by 5 bases, with 13 bases left in between. CDR3 length: 15 amino acids. In DNA, the CDR3 is TGTGCCAGCAGCTTGTGGGGAGTTGTTACCGGGGAGCTGTTTTTT. Its translation is CASSLWGVVTGELFF.

The rearrangement joins TRBV7-6 to TRBJ2-3; D uncertain. V gave up 2 bases and J gave up 9 bases, with 9 bases separating them. This CDR3 has 12 residues. Germline CDR1 reads SGHVS; CDR2 reads FNYEAQ. The CDR3 reads CASSLYESTQYF. CDR3 bases: TGTGCCAGCAGCTTATATGAGAGCACGCAGTATTTT.

This clone has a single count. The CDR3 loop reads CASSLTTGVPYNEQFF. CDR3 sequence (DNA): TGTGCCAGCAGCCTTACGACGGGGGTACCCTACAATGAGCAGTTCTTC. This sequence joins TRBV7-3 and TRBJ2-1, with a weak D call TRBD2 (6 bases). Trimming took off 5 bases at V and 2 bases at J, with 16 bases between the two ends. Germline V CDR1 and CDR2: SGHTA, FQGTGA. The CDR3 is made up of 16 amino acids.

J is TRBJ2-7 and V is TRBV6-1; the D gene is possibly TRBD1 (6 bases). Germline CDR1 is MNHNS and CDR2 is SASEGT. V was shortened by 1 base and J by 2 bases, with 9 bases between the two germline ends. The CDR3 runs to 14 residues. CDR3 nucleotides: TGTGCCAGCAGTGAAGAAACAGGGACCTACGAGCAGTACTTC. This sequence encodes CASSEETGTYEQYF.

This chain joins TRBV18 and TRBJ2-2, with D unresolved. There are 15 residues in the CDR3. With 3 bases removed from V and 2 bases from J, the gap between germline ends came to 10 bases. Looked up from germline, CDR1 is KGHSH and CDR2 is LQKENI. CDR3 protein: CASSPRETNTGELFF. DNA of the CDR3: TGTGCCAGCTCACCTCGAGAAACCAACACCGGGGAGCTGTTTTTT.

The chain employs TRBV3-1 (or the pseudogene TRBV3-2) and TRBJ2-1, with 8 bases lining up with TRBD2. CDR1 is LGHDT and CDR2 is YNNKEL in the germline V gene (reference sequence). There are 16 residues in the CDR3. V shed 5 bases, J shed 3 bases, and the junction held 9 bases outside the gene matches. In nucleotides, the CDR3 is TGTGCCAGCAGCTCGAACGGGGGGGCTTACTACAATGAGCAGTTCTTC. This gives the protein CASSSNGGAYYNEQFF.

This sequence joins TRBV6-5 and TRBJ2-3, with 8 bases that match TRBD2. Germline V gives CDR1 MNHEY, CDR2 SVGAGI. This CDR3 region has 15 residues. Unmatched junction bases numbered 5, after V lost 6 bases and J lost 0 bases. The CDR3: CASSLLAESTDTQYF. CDR3 nucleotide sequence: TGTGCCAGCAGCTTACTAGCGGAGAGCACAGATACGCAGTATTTT.

A few counts support this clone. J is TRBJ1-1 and V is TRBV19; D not resolved. CDR1 is LNHDA, CDR2 SQIVND, per germline (reference sequence). This CDR3 has 13 amino acids. The germline V and J ends were trimmed by 3 bases and 0 bases, with 5 bases remaining between them. The CDR3 region has the DNA TGTGCCAGTAGTATCTCAGTGAACACTGAAGCTTTCTTT. Translated, it gives CASSISVNTEAFF.

As to this clone: The same CDR3 is also encoded by other DNA sequences in this sample. The CDR3 DNA is TGCGCCAGCAGCTTGCTTGCGGGGGACACCGGGGAGCTGTTTTTT. Translated: CASSLLAGDTGELFF. The J gene is TRBJ2-2, the V gene TRBV5-1; 7 nucleotides agree with TRBD2. V was pared by 1 base and J by 3 bases, with 3 bases of the junction left unmatched. This CDR3 comprises 15 residues. Germline V gives CDR1 SGHRS, CDR2 YFSETQ.

The chain combines TRBV30 with TRBJ1-2, with 7 nucleotides matching TRBD1. V gave up 2 bases and J gave up 8 bases; unmatched junction bases: 11. The CDR3 spans 14 residues. Germline V gene lookup returns CDR1 GTSNPN and CDR2 SVGIG (reference sequence). CDR3: CAWSSRATGDGYTF. CDR3 DNA sequence: TGTGCCTGGAGTTCGAGGGCTACAGGGGACGGCTACACCTTC.

V usage is TRBV4-2 and J usage is TRBJ2-2, with D possibly being TRBD2 (6 bases). Germline V gene sequence: CDR1 LGHNA, CDR2 YNFKEQ. The V end lost 0 bases, the J end lost 6 bases, and 11 bases lay between the germline ends. The CDR3 is 15 residues long. The CDR3 nucleotides read TGTGCCAGCAGCCAAGATGGGGGGTGGGCCGGGGAGCTGTTTTTT. As protein: CASSQDGGWAGELFF.

The chain has TRBV6-5 and TRBJ2-1, with TRBD2 matching over 11 bases. J gave up 8 bases and V 3 bases, and 6 bases lay outside the gene matches. The germline V gene encodes CDR1 MNHEY and CDR2 SVGAGI. This CDR3 contains 15 residues. The CDR3 DNA sequence: TGTGCCAGCAGTTATGTAACTAGCGGGGGCTATGAGCAGTTCTTC. This translates into CASSYVTSGGYEQFF.

The chain joins TRBV6-6 to TRBJ1-6; D perhaps matches TRBD1 (6 bases). The germline V and J ends were trimmed by 4 bases and 9 bases, with 10 bases remaining between them. Per germline, CDR1 MNHNY and CDR2 SVGAGI (reference sequence). This CDR3 spans 13 amino acids. CDR3: CASSSRGGSPLHF. In nucleotides, the CDR3 is TGTGCCAGCAGTTCACGAGGGGGTTCACCCCTCCACTTT.

The chain has TRBV25-1 and TRBJ2-5; 8 bases map to TRBD1. J was trimmed by 4 bases and V by 3 bases; bases with no gene match: 4. The CDR3 sequence is 14 residues long. Germline V gives CDR1 MGHDK, CDR2 SYGVNS. As DNA, the CDR3 is TGTGCCAGCAGTGAGGTAGACAGGGGAGAGACCCAGTACTTC. This encodes CASSEVDRGETQYF.